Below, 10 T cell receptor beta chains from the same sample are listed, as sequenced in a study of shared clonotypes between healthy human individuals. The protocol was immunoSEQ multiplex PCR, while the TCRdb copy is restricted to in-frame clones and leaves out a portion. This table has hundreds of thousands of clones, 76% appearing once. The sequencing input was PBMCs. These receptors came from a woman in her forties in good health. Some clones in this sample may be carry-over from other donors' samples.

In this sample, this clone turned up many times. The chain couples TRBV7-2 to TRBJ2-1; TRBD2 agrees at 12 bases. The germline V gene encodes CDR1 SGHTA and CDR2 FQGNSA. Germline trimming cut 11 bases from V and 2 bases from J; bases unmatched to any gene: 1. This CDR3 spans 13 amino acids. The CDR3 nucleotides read TGTGCCTCTAGCGGGAGGGCCTACAATGAGCAGTTCTTC. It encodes CASSGRAYNEQFF.

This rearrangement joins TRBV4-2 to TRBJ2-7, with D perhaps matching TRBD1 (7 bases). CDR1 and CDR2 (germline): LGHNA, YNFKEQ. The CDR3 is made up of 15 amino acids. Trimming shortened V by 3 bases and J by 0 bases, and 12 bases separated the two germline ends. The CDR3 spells CASSHRGDSSYEQYF. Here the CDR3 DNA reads TGTGCCAGCAGCCACAGGGGGGACAGCTCCTACGAGCAGTACTTC.

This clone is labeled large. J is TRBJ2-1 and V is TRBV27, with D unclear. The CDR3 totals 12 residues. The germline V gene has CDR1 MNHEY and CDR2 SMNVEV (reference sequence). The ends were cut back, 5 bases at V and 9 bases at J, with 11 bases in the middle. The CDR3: CASSIGLGEQFF. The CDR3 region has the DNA TGTGCCAGCAGTATCGGTCTGGGTGAGCAGTTCTTC.

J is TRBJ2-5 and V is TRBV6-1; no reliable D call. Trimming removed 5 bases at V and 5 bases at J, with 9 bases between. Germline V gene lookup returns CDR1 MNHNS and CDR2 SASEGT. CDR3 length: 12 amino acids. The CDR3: CASSTNRETQYF. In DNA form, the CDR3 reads TGTGCCAGCAGTACTAACCGGGAGACCCAGTACTTC.

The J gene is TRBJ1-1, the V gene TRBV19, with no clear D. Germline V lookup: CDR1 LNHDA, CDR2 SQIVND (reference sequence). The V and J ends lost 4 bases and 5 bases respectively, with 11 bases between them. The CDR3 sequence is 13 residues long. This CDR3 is CASSRESWTEAFF. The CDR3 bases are TGTGCCAGTAGTAGAGAGAGTTGGACTGAAGCTTTCTTT.

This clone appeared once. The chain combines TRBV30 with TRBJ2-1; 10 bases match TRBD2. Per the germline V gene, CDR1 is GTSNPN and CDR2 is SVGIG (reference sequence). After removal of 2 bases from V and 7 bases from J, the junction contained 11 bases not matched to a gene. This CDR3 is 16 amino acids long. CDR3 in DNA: TGTGCCTGGAGTACCTATGGACTAGCGGTAGGGAATGAGCAGTTCTTC. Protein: CAWSTYGLAVGNEQFF.

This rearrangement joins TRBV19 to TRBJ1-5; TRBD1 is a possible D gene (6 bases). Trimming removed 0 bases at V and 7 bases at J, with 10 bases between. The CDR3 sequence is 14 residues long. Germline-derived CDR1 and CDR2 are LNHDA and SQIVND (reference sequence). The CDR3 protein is CASSIEEGGQPQHF. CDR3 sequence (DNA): TGTGCCAGTAGTATAGAGGAGGGGGGGCAGCCCCAGCATTTT.

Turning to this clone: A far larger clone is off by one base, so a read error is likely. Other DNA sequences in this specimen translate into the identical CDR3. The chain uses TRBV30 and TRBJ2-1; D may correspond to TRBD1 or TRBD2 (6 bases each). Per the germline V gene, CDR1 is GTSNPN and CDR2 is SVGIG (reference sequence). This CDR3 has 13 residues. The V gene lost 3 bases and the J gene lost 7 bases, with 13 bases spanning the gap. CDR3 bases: TGTGCCTGGAGAACAGGGAGGCTGAATGAGCAGTTCTTC. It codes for CAWRTGRLNEQFF. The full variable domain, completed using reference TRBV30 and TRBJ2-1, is SQTIHQWPATLVQPVGSPLSLECTVEGTSNPNLYWYRQAAGRGLQLLFYSVGIGQISSEVPQNLSASRPQDRQFILSSKKLLLSDSGFYLCAWRTGRLNEQFFGPGTRLTVL.

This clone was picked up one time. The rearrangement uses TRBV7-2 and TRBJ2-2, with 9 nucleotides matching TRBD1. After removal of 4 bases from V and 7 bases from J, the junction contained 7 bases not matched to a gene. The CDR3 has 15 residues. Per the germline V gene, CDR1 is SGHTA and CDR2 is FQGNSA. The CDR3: CASSSQDRGGGELFF. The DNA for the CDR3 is TGTGCCAGCAGCTCCCAGGACAGGGGCGGCGGGGAGCTGTTTTTT.

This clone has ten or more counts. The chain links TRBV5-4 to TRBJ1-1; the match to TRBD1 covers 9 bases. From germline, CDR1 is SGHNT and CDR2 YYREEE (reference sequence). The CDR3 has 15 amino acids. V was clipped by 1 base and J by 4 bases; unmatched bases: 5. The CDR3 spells CASSLTGGLGTEAFF. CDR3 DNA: TGTGCCAGCAGCTTGACAGGGGGCTTGGGCACTGAAGCTTTCTTT.